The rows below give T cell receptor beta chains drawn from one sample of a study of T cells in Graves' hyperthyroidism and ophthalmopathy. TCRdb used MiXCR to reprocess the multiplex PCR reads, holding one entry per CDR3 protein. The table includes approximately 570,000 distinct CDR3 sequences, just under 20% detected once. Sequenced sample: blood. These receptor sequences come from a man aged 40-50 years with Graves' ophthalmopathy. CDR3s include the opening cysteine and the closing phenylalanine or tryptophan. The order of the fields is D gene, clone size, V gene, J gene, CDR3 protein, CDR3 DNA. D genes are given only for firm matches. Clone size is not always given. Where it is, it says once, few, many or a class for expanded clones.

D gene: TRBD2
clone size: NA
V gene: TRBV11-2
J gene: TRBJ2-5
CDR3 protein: CASGYPPTGTSGMQETQYF
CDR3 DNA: TGTGCCAGCGGATACCCCCCTACCGGGACTAGCGGGATGCAAGAGACCCAGTACTTC

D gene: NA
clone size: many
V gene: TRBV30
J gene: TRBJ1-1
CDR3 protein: CAWKALMNTEAFF
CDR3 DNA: TGTGCCTGGAAGGCACTTATGAACACTGAAGCTTTCTTT

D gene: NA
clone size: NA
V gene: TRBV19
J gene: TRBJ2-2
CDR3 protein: CASSMMKTGTGELFF
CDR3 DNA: TGTGCCAGTAGTATGATGAAGACGGGCACCGGGGAGCTGTTTTTT

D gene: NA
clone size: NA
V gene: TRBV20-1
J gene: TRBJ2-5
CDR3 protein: CSARARETQYF
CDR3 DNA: TGCAGTGCTAGAGCTAGGGAGACCCAGTACTTC

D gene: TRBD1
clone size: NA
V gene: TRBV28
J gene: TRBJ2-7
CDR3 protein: CATMTGGFEQYF
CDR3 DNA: TGTGCCACCATGACAGGGGGCTTTGAGCAGTACTTC

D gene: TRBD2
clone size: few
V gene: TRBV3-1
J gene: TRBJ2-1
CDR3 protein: CASSLPRTSGMNEQFF
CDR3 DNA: TGTGCCAGCAGCCTTCCCCGGACTAGCGGGATGAATGAGCAGTTCTTC

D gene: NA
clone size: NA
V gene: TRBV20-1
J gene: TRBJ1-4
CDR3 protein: CSASGDRDEKLFF
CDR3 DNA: TGCAGTGCCTCAGGGGATCGCGATGAAAAACTGTTTTTT

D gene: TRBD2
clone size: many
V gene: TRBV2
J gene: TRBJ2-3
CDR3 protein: CASSDGTSRTDTQYF
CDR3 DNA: TGTGCCAGCAGCGATGGGACTAGTCGCACAGATACGCAGTATTTT

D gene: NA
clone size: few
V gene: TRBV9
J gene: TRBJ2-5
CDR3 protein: CASSVGWTQETQYF
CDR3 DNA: TGTGCCAGCAGCGTAGGTTGGACCCAAGAGACCCAGTACTTC

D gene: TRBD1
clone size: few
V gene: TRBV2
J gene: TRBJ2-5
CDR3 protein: CASSDGGQGQETQYF
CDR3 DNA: TGTGCCAGCAGTGACGGGGGACAGGGTCAAGAGACCCAGTACTTC

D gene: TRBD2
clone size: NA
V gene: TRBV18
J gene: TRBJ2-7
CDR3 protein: CASSPRLAGGPHEQYF
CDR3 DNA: TGTGCCAGCTCACCCCGACTGGCGGGAGGACCCCACGAGCAGTACTTC

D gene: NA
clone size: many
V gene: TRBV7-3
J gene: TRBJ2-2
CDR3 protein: CASSPGYGTGELFF
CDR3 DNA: TGTGCCAGCAGCCCAGGATACGGAACCGGGGAGCTGTTTTTT

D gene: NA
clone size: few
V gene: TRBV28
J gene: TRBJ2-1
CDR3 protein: CASLPSETYNEQFF
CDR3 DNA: TGTGCCAGTCTTCCATCGGAGACCTACAATGAGCAGTTCTTC

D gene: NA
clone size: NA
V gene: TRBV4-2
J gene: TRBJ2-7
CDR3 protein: CASSRENYEQYF
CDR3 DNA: TGTGCCAGCAGCCGTGAGAACTACGAGCAGTACTTC

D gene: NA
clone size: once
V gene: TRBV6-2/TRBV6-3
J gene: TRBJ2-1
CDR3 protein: CASSYGLFSYNEQFF
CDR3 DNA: TGTGCCAGCAGTTACGGGCTCTTTTCATACAATGAGCAGTTCTTC

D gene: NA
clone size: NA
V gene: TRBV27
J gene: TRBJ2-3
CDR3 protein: CASSLHRAATDTQYF
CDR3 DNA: TGTGCCAGCAGTTTACACAGGGCCGCCACAGATACGCAGTATTTT

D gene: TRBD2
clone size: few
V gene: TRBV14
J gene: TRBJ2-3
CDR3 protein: CASSPLAGGDTQYF
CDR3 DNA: TGTGCCAGCAGCCCCCTAGCGGGGGGCGATACGCAGTATTTT

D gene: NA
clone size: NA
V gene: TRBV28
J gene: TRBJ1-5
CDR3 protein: CASGGAMGLYNQPQHF
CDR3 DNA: TGTGCCAGCGGCGGGGCCATGGGGCTTTATAATCAGCCCCAGCATTTT

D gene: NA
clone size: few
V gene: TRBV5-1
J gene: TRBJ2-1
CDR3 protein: CASRETSFEEQFF
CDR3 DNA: TGCGCCAGCAGGGAGACTTCCTTTGAAGAGCAGTTCTTC

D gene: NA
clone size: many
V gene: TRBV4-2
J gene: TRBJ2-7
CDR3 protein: CASSQVQVPSYEQYF
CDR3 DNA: TGTGCCAGCAGCCAAGTACAGGTTCCCTCCTACGAGCAGTACTTC

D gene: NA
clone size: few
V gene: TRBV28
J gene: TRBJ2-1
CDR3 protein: CASRQGLPNNEQFF
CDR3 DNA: TGTGCCAGCAGACAGGGCCTTCCTAACAATGAGCAGTTCTTC

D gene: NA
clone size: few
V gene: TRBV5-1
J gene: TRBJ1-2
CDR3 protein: CASSLAGRGLSYTF
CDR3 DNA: TGCGCCAGCAGCTTGGCAGGCAGGGGTCTTAGCTACACCTTC

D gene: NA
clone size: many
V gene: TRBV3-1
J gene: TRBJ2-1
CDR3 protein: CASSPLGVDDEQFF
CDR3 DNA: TGTGCCAGCAGCCCCTTGGGGGTCGACGATGAGCAGTTCTTC

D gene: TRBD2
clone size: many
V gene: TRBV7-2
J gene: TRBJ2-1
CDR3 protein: CASSIPGLAGGNEQFF
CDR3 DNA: TGTGCCAGCAGCATACCTGGACTAGCGGGGGGCAATGAGCAGTTCTTC

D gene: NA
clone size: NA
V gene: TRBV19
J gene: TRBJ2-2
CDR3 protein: CASRGTRGTGELFF
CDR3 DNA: TGTGCCAGTAGGGGGACACGGGGAACCGGGGAGCTGTTTTTT

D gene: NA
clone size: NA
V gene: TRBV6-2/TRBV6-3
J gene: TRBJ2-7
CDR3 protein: CASSYARDLLGEQYF
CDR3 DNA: TGTGCCAGCAGTTACGCCCGGGACCTCTTGGGCGAGCAGTACTTC

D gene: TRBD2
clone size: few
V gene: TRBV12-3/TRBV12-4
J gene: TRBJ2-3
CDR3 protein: CASGATSGSTDTQYF
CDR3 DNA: TGTGCCAGCGGGGCGACTAGCGGGAGCACAGATACGCAGTATTTT

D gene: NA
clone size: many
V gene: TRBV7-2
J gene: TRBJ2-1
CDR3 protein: CASSWTLRRGSYNEQFF
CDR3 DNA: TGTGCCAGCAGCTGGACCCTAAGGAGGGGCTCCTACAATGAGCAGTTCTTC

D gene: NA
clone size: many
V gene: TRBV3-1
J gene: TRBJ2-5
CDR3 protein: CASSQATQETQYF
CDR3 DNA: TGTGCCAGCAGCCAAGCGACCCAAGAGACCCAGTACTTC

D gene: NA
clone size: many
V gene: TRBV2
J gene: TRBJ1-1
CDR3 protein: CATLGTEAFF
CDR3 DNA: TGTGCCACCTTAGGGACTGAAGCTTTCTTT

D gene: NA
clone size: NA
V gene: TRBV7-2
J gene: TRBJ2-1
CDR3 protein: CASSLVGGAQVIGEQFF
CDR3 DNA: TGTGCCAGCAGCTTAGTAGGTGGGGCGCAGGTAATTGGTGAGCAGTTCTTC

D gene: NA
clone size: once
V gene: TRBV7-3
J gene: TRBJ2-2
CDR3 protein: CASSSDGSANTGELFF
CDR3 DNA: TGTGCCAGCAGCTCGGACGGGTCCGCGAACACCGGGGAGCTGTTTTTT

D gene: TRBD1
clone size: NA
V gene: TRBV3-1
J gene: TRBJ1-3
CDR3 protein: CASSQTTGAGNTIYF
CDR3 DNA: TGTGCCAGCAGCCAGACGACAGGGGCTGGAAACACCATATATTTT

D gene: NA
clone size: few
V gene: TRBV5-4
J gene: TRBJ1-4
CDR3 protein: CASSYGQTPNEKLFF
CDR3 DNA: TGTGCCAGCAGCTACGGACAGACCCCTAATGAAAAACTGTTTTTT

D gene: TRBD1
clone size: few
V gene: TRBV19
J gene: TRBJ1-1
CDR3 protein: CASRQGAGAFF
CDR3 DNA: TGTGCCAGTAGACAGGGGGCAGGGGCTTTCTTT

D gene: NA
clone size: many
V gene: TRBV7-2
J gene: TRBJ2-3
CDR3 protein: CASSRFSTDTQYF
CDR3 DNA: TGTGCCAGCAGCCGGTTCTCCACAGATACGCAGTATTTT

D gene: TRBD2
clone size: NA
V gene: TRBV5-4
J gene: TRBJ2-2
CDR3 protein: CASSSLGLAGDWGTGELFF
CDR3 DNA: TGTGCCAGCAGCTCCCTGGGACTAGCGGGAGACTGGGGCACCGGGGAGCTGTTTTTT

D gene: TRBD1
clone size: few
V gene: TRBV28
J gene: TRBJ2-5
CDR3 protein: CASSLWGQGGEETQYF
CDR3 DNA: TGTGCCAGCAGTTTATGGGGACAGGGAGGGGAAGAGACCCAGTACTTC

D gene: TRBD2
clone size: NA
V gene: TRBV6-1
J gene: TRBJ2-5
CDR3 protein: CASGPRGGYQETQYF
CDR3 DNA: TGTGCCTCTGGGCCCCGCGGGGGGTACCAAGAGACCCAGTACTTC

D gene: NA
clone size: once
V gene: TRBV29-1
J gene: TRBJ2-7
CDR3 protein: CSVEEGYLYEQYF
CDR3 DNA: TGCAGCGTTGAAGAAGGGTATCTCTACGAGCAGTACTTC

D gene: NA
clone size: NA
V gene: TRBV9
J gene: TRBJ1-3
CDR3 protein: CASSSRGRVFSGNTIYF
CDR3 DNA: TGTGCCAGCAGCTCCCGAGGGAGAGTTTTCTCTGGAAACACCATATATTTT

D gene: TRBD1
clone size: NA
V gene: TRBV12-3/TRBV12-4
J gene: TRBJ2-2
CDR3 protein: CASSLEGARTGELFF
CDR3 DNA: TGTGCCAGCAGTTTAGAGGGGGCTAGGACCGGGGAGCTGTTTTTT

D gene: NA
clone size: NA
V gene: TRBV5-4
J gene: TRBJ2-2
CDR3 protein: CASSLGLLTNTGELFF
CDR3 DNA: TGTGCCAGCAGCTTGGGACTATTGACGAACACCGGGGAGCTGTTTTTT

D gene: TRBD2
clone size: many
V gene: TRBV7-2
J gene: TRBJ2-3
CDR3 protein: CASSSTRTSADTQYF
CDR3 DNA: TGTGCCAGCAGCTCTACCCGGACTAGTGCGGATACGCAGTATTTT

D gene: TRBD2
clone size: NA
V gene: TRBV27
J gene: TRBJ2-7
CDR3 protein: CASSQRLAGREQYF
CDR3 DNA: TGTGCCAGCAGTCAAAGACTAGCGGGACGCGAGCAGTACTTC

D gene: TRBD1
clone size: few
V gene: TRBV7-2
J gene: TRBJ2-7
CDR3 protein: CASSPGQGYYEQYF
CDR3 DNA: TGTGCCAGCAGCCCGGGACAGGGGTACTACGAGCAGTACTTC

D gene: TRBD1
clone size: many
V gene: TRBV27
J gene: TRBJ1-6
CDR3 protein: CASRTGISNSPLHF
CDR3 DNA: TGTGCCAGCAGGACAGGGATAAGTAATTCACCCCTCCACTTT

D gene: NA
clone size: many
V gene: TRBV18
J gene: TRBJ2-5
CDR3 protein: CASSNQGRETETQYF
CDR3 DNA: TGTGCCAGCTCAAACCAAGGCAGGGAGACAGAGACCCAGTACTTC

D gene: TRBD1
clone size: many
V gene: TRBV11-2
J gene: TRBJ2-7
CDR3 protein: CASSPGTGGFEQYF
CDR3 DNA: TGTGCCAGCAGCCCAGGGACAGGGGGTTTTGAGCAGTACTTC

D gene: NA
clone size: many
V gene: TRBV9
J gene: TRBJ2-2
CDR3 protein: CASRQRDTGELFF
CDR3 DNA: TGTGCCAGCAGGCAGCGGGACACCGGGGAGCTGTTTTTT

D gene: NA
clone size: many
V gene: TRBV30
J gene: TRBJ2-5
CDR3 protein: CAWMLRGETQYF
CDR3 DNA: TGTGCCTGGATGCTTAGAGGAGAGACCCAGTACTTC

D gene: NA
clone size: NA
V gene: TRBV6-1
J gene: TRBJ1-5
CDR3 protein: CASRRTGVGNQPQHF
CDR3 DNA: TGTGCCAGCAGAAGGACGGGAGTGGGCAATCAGCCCCAGCATTTT

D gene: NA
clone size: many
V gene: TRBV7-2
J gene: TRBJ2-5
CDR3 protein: CASSLEARETQYF
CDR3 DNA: TGTGCCAGCAGCTTAGAAGCGAGGGAGACCCAGTACTTC

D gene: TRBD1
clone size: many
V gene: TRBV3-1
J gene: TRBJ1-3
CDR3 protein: CASSSQGAGNTIYF
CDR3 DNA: TGTGCCAGCAGTTCCCAGGGGGCTGGAAACACCATATATTTT

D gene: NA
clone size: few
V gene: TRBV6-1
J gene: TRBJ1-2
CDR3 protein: CASTGGWTNYGYTF
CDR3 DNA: TGTGCCAGCACGGGGGGTTGGACTAACTATGGCTACACCTTC

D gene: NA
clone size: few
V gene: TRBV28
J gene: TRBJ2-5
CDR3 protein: CASVLGGMRETQYF
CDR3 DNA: TGTGCCAGCGTTTTGGGGGGAATGCGAGAGACCCAGTACTTC

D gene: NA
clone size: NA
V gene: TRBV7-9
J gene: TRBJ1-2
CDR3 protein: CASSYSLETYGYTF
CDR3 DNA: TGTGCCAGCAGCTACTCACTAGAGACCTATGGCTACACCTTC